Presented here are 8 T cell receptor beta chains from one specimen sequenced in a study of blood T cell repertoires in COVID-19 (dated by TCRdb to the early 2020s). Library method: the immunoSEQ multiplex PCR assay. What TCRdb holds here is the immuneACCESS table cut down to in-frame rearrangements. Part of the clones is not present; checked against another copy, under half of the missing clones reflect an unresolved V gene, and the others are unexplained. Across this sample there are 180,000 or so clones, with over 75% seen only once. The ten largest clones represent roughly 11% of the sample. What was sequenced was PBMCs or T cells enriched from blood (not recorded which). The source is a man aged 45 to 65 who had recovered from COVID-19.

The CDR3: CASSVTGGRTEAFF. The CDR3 nucleotides are TGTGCCAGCAGTGTAACGGGGGGAAGAACTGAAGCTTTCTTT. The chain links TRBV7-3 to TRBJ1-1, with a tentative D call TRBD1 (5 bases). CDR3 length equals 14 residues. Per the germline V gene, CDR1 is SGHTA and CDR2 is FQGTGA. Trimming pared 6 bases from V and 5 bases from J, leaving 16 bases between.

This clone was seen only a few times. V usage is TRBV5-1 and J usage is TRBJ1-2, with D tentatively TRBD1 (6 bases). Germline assignment: CDR1 SGHRS and CDR2 YFSETQ. The CDR3 loop spans 14 amino acids. The V and J ends lost 4 bases and 5 bases respectively, with 15 bases between them. CDR3 protein: CASSQTGREYGYTF. CDR3 in DNA: TGCGCCAGCAGCCAGACAGGTCGCGAATATGGCTACACCTTC.

V usage is TRBV18 and J usage is TRBJ1-4; D may be TRBD1 (5 bases). This CDR3 comprises 15 residues. The V gene's germline CDR1 is KGHSH and CDR2 LQKENI. V was clipped by 4 bases and J by 0 bases, with 9 bases between them. In nucleotides, the CDR3 is TGTGCCAGCTCACTGGACAACCCAACTAATGAAAAACTGTTTTTT. Its translation is CASSLDNPTNEKLFF.

This sequence joins TRBV28 and TRBJ2-7, with 12 bases matching TRBD1. Per the germline V gene, CDR1 is MDHEN and CDR2 is SYDVKM. V shed 4 bases, J shed 8 bases, and the junction held 12 bases outside the gene matches. The CDR3 is 16 amino acids. The CDR3 DNA sequence: TGTGCCAGCAGTTCCCCAACCGGGACAGGGGGCTTGAAGCAGTACTTC. This translates into CASSSPTGTGGLKQYF.

The V and J genes are TRBV6-2 or TRBV6-3 and TRBJ1-2; unclear D gene. Trimming shortened V by 6 bases and J by 0 bases, and 8 bases separated the two germline ends. Germline-derived CDR1 and CDR2 are MNHEY and SVGEGT. This CDR3 has 13 residues. CDR3 sequence: CASSPTANYGYTF. CDR3 bases: TGTGCCAGCAGCCCTACAGCTAACTATGGCTACACCTTC.

The chain couples TRBV28 to TRBJ1-2; 8 bases are a match to TRBD1. After removal of 3 bases from V and 5 bases from J, the junction contained 5 bases not matched to a gene. This CDR3 contains 14 residues. Germline loops: CDR1 MDHEN, CDR2 SYDVKM. The CDR3 DNA reads as TGTGCCAGCAGTTTCCAGGGGGCGGGATATGGCTACACCTTC. Translating it yields CASSFQGAGYGYTF.

J is TRBJ2-7 and V is TRBV7-2; D perhaps matches TRBD1 (5 bases). Germline CDR1 SGHTA, CDR2 FQGNSA. V dropped 1 base and J dropped 1 base, with 11 bases sitting between them. There are 15 residues in the CDR3. The CDR3 spells CASSLVQGGSYEQYF. CDR3 in DNA: TGTGCCAGCAGCTTAGTTCAGGGTGGTTCCTACGAGCAGTACTTC.

This chain links TRBV7-8 with TRBJ1-2, with 8 nucleotides matching TRBD1. The junction had 12 bases not matched to a gene; V was cut back by 5 bases and J by 4 bases. CDR3 length: 16 residues. CDR1 and CDR2 from the germline V gene are SGHVS and FQNEAQ. The CDR3 region has the DNA TGTGCCAGCAGCGCCTCCCAGGGGGCTCGCGGCTATGGCTACACCTTC. Protein product: CASSASQGARGYGYTF.